The clone carrying this T cell receptor (beta chain) was seen a handful of times. The target antigen is unknown. These data originate in a study of identical twins. Study-wide findings and caveats: Fewer insertions characterized abundant cord blood beta clonotypes, whereas memory repertoires showed none.

The V segment lost 5 bases and the J segment 3 bases; nucleotides outside the gene matches: 3. This CDR3 region has 13 residues. Germline lookup yields CDR1 GTSNPN and CDR2 SVGIG (reference sequence). After template switching added a universal primer site, the resulting cDNA carried unique molecular identifiers. Via MiXCR, TCRdb re-called the 5' RACE reads, giving one row per CDR3 protein. The table records fewer than 500,000 distinct CDR3 sequences, approximately 14% of them present only once. This sample also appeared in a second study, on yellow fever vaccine responses in identical twins.

The sequencing sample was made of CD4+ T cells sorted from blood. The clonotype comes from a woman aged 18-30 years in good health. The rearrangement joins TRBV30 to TRBJ1-4, with 7 positions matching TRBD1. The CDR3: CAWGTVPNEKLFF. CDR3 coding DNA: TGTGCCTGGGGGACAGTGCCTAATGAAAAACTGTTTTTT.